These 9 T cell receptor beta chains share one sample of origin, sequenced in a study of T cell responses to AZD1222 COVID-19 vaccine. Produced via immunoSEQ multiplex PCR; TCRdb's table is partial and in-frame only. The sample has 150,000 to 200,000 clones; roughly 91% are singletons. Sequenced material: peripheral blood, taken 28 days after the second AZD1222 dose. These receptors all stem from an adult who received the AZD1222 COVID-19 vaccine.

The rearrangement joins TRBV6-1 to TRBJ2-3; TRBD2 is a possible D gene (6 bases). CDR3 length: 16 amino acids. Germline values: CDR1 MNHNS, CDR2 SASEGT. V gave up 3 bases and J gave up 2 bases, with 15 bases separating them. CDR3 in DNA: TGTGCCAGCAGTGAGCGGGGACTGAAGCACACAGATACGCAGTATTTT. Protein: CASSERGLKHTDTQYF.

The count of this clone is one. The genes are TRBV7-2 and TRBJ2-3, with TRBD2 matching 10 bases. V lost 3 bases, J lost 9 bases, and 9 bases stayed unmatched. Germline V lookup: CDR1 SGHTA, CDR2 FQGNSA. The CDR3 spans 15 residues. The CDR3 DNA reads TGTGCCAGCAGCTTTGGAAGCGGGAGGGCCCGGACGCAGTATTTT. Protein sequence: CASSFGSGRARTQYF.

V is TRBV7-2 and J is TRBJ1-5, with unresolved D. V gave up 5 bases and J gave up 3 bases, with 8 bases separating them. Germline CDR1 and CDR2: SGHTA and FQGNSA. The CDR3 loop spans 13 amino acids. The CDR3 DNA reads TGTGCCAGCAGCACTCAGTCCAATCAGCCCCAGCATTTT. It yields the protein CASSTQSNQPQHF.

The chain's CDR3 is CASSFLTGGRSNEQFF. For the CDR3, the DNA is TGTGCCAGCAGTTTCCTAACAGGGGGAAGGAGCAATGAGCAGTTCTTC. V usage is TRBV27 and J usage is TRBJ2-1, with 8 nucleotides matching TRBD1. This CDR3 is built from 16 residues. CDR1 and CDR2 from the germline V gene are MNHEY and SMNVEV (reference sequence). V shed 3 bases, J shed 6 bases, and the junction held 10 bases outside the gene matches.

Comment on this clone: Other DNA sequences from this sample encode an identical CDR3 as well. The chain joins TRBV30 to TRBJ1-2; no definite D call. The CDR3 consists of 11 residues. The germline V gene encodes CDR1 GTSNPN and CDR2 SVGIG (reference sequence). V lost 1 base and J 7 bases, leaving 7 bases between the germline ends. The CDR3 DNA reads as TGTGCCTGGAGTGCAGGTGGTGGCTACACCTTC. It specifies CAWSAGGGYTF.

The count of this clone is one. The chain links TRBV10-3 to TRBJ2-2; D unclear. This CDR3 is built from 15 residues. The germline gives CDR1 ENHRY, CDR2 SYGVKD. V lost 0 bases to trimming and J lost 6 bases, with 11 bases between them. CDR3 bases: TGTGCCATCAGTGAGTCGAGTAACGTCGCCGGGGAGCTGTTTTTT. It specifies CAISESSNVAGELFF.

The chain combines TRBV6-4 with TRBJ2-3; the D is unclear. CDR3 size: 15 residues. Trimming took off 2 bases at V and 0 bases at J, with 9 bases between the two ends. Germline V gene sequence: CDR1 MRHNA, CDR2 SNTAGT. The CDR3 nucleotides are TGTGCCAGCAGTGACGGTCAGGTTAGCACAGATACGCAGTATTTT. Its translation is CASSDGQVSTDTQYF.

The V call is TRBV12-3 or TRBV12-4, the J call TRBJ2-5, with D unresolved. This CDR3 comprises 12 residues. Between the trimmed V and J ends, which lost 6 bases and 2 bases, there was a span of 7 bases. The CDR3 loop reads CASRPSQETQYF. The DNA of the CDR3 is TGTGCCAGCAGACCAAGTCAAGAGACCCAGTACTTC.

The gene calls are TRBV25-1 and TRBJ2-3, with TRBD1 identical over 9 bases. The CDR3 loop spans 15 amino acids. Germline values: CDR1 MGHDK, CDR2 SYGVNS. V was pared by 6 bases and J by 2 bases, with 6 bases of the junction left unmatched. The CDR3 sequence: CASSGQGLITDTQYF. DNA for the CDR3: TGTGCCAGCAGCGGACAGGGGCTAATCACAGATACGCAGTATTTT. Complete variable domain (other parts from reference TRBV25-1 and TRBJ2-3): EADIYQTPRYLVIGTGKKITLECSQTMGHDKMYWYQQDPGMELHLIHYSYGVNSTEKGDLSSESTVSRIRTEHFPLTLESARPSHTSQYLCASSGQGLITDTQYFGPGTRLTVL.